A selection of T cell receptor beta chains follows, all from one sample in a study of cytomegalovirus exposure and HLA in healthy donors. This table comes from immunoSEQ multiplex PCR, and its TCRdb copy is limited to in-frame clones, with some not included. Of 100,000 to 150,000 clones listed, about four fifths are singletons. Sequencing was carried out using PBMCs. All receptors come from a woman aged 55-69 years in good health and CMV-seropositive. Both conserved end residues are part of each CDR3. D genes are given only for firm matches. Not every row has a clone size; where given, it reads once, few, many or a size class.

clone_size | j_call | v_call | d_call | cdr3_nt | cdr3_aa
NA | TRBJ1-1 | TRBV5-5 | NA | TGTGCCAGCAGCCAAAGGGAGTCAATCACTGAAGCTTTCTTT | CASSQRESITEAFF
NA | TRBJ1-5 | TRBV19 | TRBD1 | TGTGCCAGTAGTATCAGGGGGGTGGGCAATCAGCCCCAGCATTTT | CASSIRGVGNQPQHF
few | TRBJ1-2 | TRBV6-6 | TRBD1 | TGTGCCAGCAACCGAGGGGGCCAATTTAACTATGGCTACACCTTC | CASNRGGQFNYGYTF
NA | TRBJ2-7 | TRBV13 | NA | TGTGCCAGCAGCCAGGGGGGTGACTCCTACGAGCAGTACTTC | CASSQGGDSYEQYF
NA | TRBJ2-3 | TRBV6-1 | TRBD2 | TGTGCCAGCAGTGTAACTAGCGGCAGCACAGATACGCAGTATTTT | CASSVTSGSTDTQYF
NA | TRBJ2-7 | TRBV5-1 | TRBD1 | TGCGCCAGGCCCCCGGACAGGGGATCCTACGAGCAGTACTTC | CARPPDRGSYEQYF
NA | TRBJ2-1 | TRBV5-6 | TRBD2 | TGTGCCAGCAGCTACCTAGCGGGAGGGTGGGATGAGCAGTTCTTC | CASSYLAGGWDEQFF
NA | TRBJ1-1 | TRBV7-2 | NA | TGTGCCAGCAGCTTAAACAGGCGGGAAGCTTTCTTT | CASSLNRREAFF
NA | TRBJ2-6 | TRBV9 | NA | TGTGCCAGCAGCACACATCGGGGGGCGGGAGGGGCCAACGTCCTGACTTTC | CASSTHRGAGGANVLTF
NA | TRBJ1-2 | TRBV9 | NA | TGTGCCAGCAGCCCAAGTGAGGGAAACTATGGCTACACCTTC | CASSPSEGNYGYTF
once | TRBJ1-2 | TRBV7-9 | TRBD1 | TGTGCCAGCAGCTTAGAGGGACAGGGGTCCTATGGCTACACCTTC | CASSLEGQGSYGYTF
NA | TRBJ1-1 | TRBV6-6 | TRBD1 | TGTGCCAGCAGTTCCTCAGGGGGCGTCACTGAAGCTTTCTTT | CASSSSGGVTEAFF
few | TRBJ2-3 | TRBV5-1 | TRBD2 | TGCGCCAGCAGCTCGCGGGGGTCTCTTGGCACAGATACGCAGTATTTT | CASSSRGSLGTDTQYF
NA | TRBJ1-5 | TRBV18 | NA | TGTGCCAGCTCTACAGGAGATCCTGGGAATCAGCCCCAGCATTTT | CASSTGDPGNQPQHF
NA | TRBJ1-1 | TRBV9 | TRBD1 | TGTGCCAGCAGCACCCAAGGGGGCAAATCTGAAGCTTTCTTT | CASSTQGGKSEAFF
few | TRBJ2-7 | TRBV4-1 | NA | TGCGCCAGCAGCCAGGTGACTATTTACGAGCAGTACTTC | CASSQVTIYEQYF
NA | TRBJ2-2 | TRBV18 | TRBD2 | TGTGCCAGCTCACAAAACCTTGCGGGGGGAAACACCGGGGAGCTGTTTTTT | CASSQNLAGGNTGELFF
NA | TRBJ1-2 | TRBV7-9 | TRBD1 | TGTGCCAGCAGCTTAGCGGACAGGGGGTACTATGGCTACACCTTC | CASSLADRGYYGYTF
NA | TRBJ2-2 | TRBV27 | TRBD1 | TGTGCCAGCAGTTACCGGGACAGGAACACCGGGGAGCTGTTTTTT | CASSYRDRNTGELFF
NA | TRBJ2-1 | TRBV6-5 | NA | TGTGCCAGCACCCCTAACTACAATGAGCAGTTCTTC | CASTPNYNEQFF
NA | TRBJ2-5 | TRBV15 | NA | TGTGCCACCAGCAGAGATCAGGGGTCCCAAGAGACCCAGTACTTC | CATSRDQGSQETQYF
NA | TRBJ1-1 | TRBV29-1 | NA | TGCAGCGCCGGGGGGGAGAAGAACACTGAAGCTTTCTTT | CSAGGEKNTEAFF
NA | TRBJ1-2 | TRBV7-2 | NA | TGTGCCAGCAGCTCCATGTATGGCTACACCTTC | CASSSMYGYTF
NA | TRBJ1-1 | TRBV18 | NA | TGTGCCAGCTCACTATCGACAGGATCGAACACTGAAGCTTTCTTT | CASSLSTGSNTEAFF
NA | TRBJ2-5 | TRBV10-1 | NA | TGCGCCAGCAGTGGACTCAGGGCCTTCCAAGAGACCCAGTACTTC | CASSGLRAFQETQYF
NA | TRBJ1-3 | TRBV7-9 | TRBD1 | TGTGCCAGCAGCCGAGACAGGGCTGGGAACACCATATATTTT | CASSRDRAGNTIYF
NA | TRBJ2-7 | TRBV25-1 | NA | TGTGCCAGCAGTGAAGCTGGGGGCCCCAACGAGCAGTACTTC | CASSEAGGPNEQYF
NA | TRBJ1-1 | TRBV6-5 | TRBD1 | TGTGCCAGCAGTTACTCGAGACAGGGGGCGCGAACTGAAGCTTTCTTT | CASSYSRQGARTEAFF
NA | TRBJ2-5 | TRBV2 | TRBD2 | TGTGCCAGCAGTGATGGACTAGCTGTGGGGACCCAGTACTTC | CASSDGLAVGTQYF
NA | TRBJ2-7 | TRBV6-1 | NA | TGTGCCAGCACGGTACCCACCTACGAGCAGTACTTC | CASTVPTYEQYF
NA | TRBJ1-6 | TRBV5-1 | NA | TGCGCCAGCAGCTTGGTTTCGGGTGATGATTCACCCCTCCACTTT | CASSLVSGDDSPLHF
NA | TRBJ1-2 | TRBV7-2 | NA | TGTGCCAGCAGCTACGACAGATACCCTAACTATGGCTACACCTTC | CASSYDRYPNYGYTF
few | TRBJ2-2 | TRBV27 | TRBD2 | TGTGCCAGCAGGCGGGGGGATTACACCGGGGAGCTGTTTTTT | CASRRGDYTGELFF
NA | TRBJ2-5 | TRBV29-1 | NA | TGCAGCGTTGACAGGGGTAGGGAGACCCAGTACTTC | CSVDRGRETQYF